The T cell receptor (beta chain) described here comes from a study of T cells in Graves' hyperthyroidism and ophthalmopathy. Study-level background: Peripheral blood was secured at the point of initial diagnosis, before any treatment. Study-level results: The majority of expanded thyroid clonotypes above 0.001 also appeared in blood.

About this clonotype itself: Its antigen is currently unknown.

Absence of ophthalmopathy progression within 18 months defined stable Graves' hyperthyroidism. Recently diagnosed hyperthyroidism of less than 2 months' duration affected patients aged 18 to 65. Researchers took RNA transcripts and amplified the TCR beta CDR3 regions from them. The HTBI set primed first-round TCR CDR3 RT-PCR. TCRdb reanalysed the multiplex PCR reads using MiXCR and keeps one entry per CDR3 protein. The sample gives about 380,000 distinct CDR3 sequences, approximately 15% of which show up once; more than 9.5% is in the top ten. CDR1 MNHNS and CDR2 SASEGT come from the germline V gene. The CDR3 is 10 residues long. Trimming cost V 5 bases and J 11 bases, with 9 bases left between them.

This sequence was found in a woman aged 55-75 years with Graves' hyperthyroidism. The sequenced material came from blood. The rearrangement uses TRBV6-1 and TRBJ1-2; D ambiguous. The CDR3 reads CASSPPQYTF. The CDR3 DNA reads TGTGCCAGCAGTCCCCCTCAATACACCTTC.